The 8 T cell receptor beta chains below come from one sample, sequenced in a study of T cells in Graves' hyperthyroidism and ophthalmopathy. It was RNA transcripts that yielded the amplified TCR beta CDR3 regions. When the TCR CDR3 underwent first-round RT-PCR, the HTBI primer set was used. TCRdb itself ran the multiplex PCR reads through MiXCR, one entry per CDR3 protein. Of 500,000 to 550,000 distinct CDR3 sequences listed, less than 25% are singletons. Sequencing used blood. Receptors originate from a man aged 18 to 30 with Graves' hyperthyroidism.

This clonotype was counted many times. The V gene is TRBV6-1, the J gene TRBJ1-2; 7 bases match TRBD1. Per germline, CDR1 MNHNS and CDR2 SASEGT. The CDR3 spans 15 residues. With V trimmed by 6 bases and J by 0 bases, 7 bases remained unmatched. The CDR3 sequence is CASRRGQGTNYGYTF. The CDR3 coding sequence is TGTGCCAGCAGGAGGGGGCAGGGAACTAACTATGGCTACACCTTC.

This clonotype was picked up a small number of times. The CDR3 loop is CASSELGSGYNSPLHF. The CDR3 DNA follows: TGTGCCAGCAGTGAATTAGGCTCGGGTTATAATTCACCCCTCCACTTT. The V gene is TRBV6-1, the J gene TRBJ1-6; D is ambiguous. V was trimmed by 2 bases and J by 4 bases, leaving 12 bases between them. Germline V gene data show CDR1 as MNHNS and CDR2 as SASEGT. This CDR3 contains 16 residues.

The table lists this clonotype with many counts. The rearrangement joins TRBV29-1 to TRBJ1-2; D might be TRBD1 (5 bases). The CDR3 runs to 12 residues. Germline CDR1 SQVTM, CDR2 ANQGSEA. Trimming cost V 3 bases and J 4 bases, with 9 bases left between them. The CDR3 sequence is CSVEYQGYGYTF. The CDR3 nucleotides are TGCAGCGTTGAGTACCAGGGCTATGGCTACACCTTC.

J is TRBJ2-5 and V is TRBV11-2, with unresolved D. The germline CDR1 and CDR2 sequences are SGHAT and FQNNGV. V shed 0 bases and J shed 1 base, with 9 bases lying between them. This CDR3 has 15 residues. Written as DNA, the CDR3 is TGTGCCAGCAGCTTAGAATGGCAACCCCAAGAGACCCAGTACTTC. This translates into CASSLEWQPQETQYF.

This clonotype was recorded at least ten times. The CDR3 DNA reads TGTGCCAGCAGTCCGGGACTAGCTTCGGGAGAGACCCAGTACTTC. Translated, it gives CASSPGLASGETQYF. The chain has TRBV12-3 or TRBV12-4 and TRBJ2-5; 9 bases match TRBD2. V dropped 5 bases and J dropped 4; count of bases not matched to a gene: 8. This CDR3 is built from 15 residues.

The rearrangement links TRBV20-1 to TRBJ2-5; possibly TRBD1 for D (5 bases). The germline V gene encodes CDR1 DFQATT and CDR2 SNEGSKA (reference sequence). CDR3 length: 15 residues. The V and J ends lost 5 bases and 4 bases respectively, with 20 bases between them. CDR3 bases: TGCAGTGCTGGGCCCAGGCTAGGGGAAGGAGAGACCCAGTACTTC. Amino acid sequence: CSAGPRLGEGETQYF.

This clonotype was observed many times. The V call is TRBV27, the J call TRBJ2-7; 10 bases align to TRBD2. This CDR3 region has 14 residues. In germline, CDR1 is MNHEY, CDR2 SMNVEV (reference sequence). The junction had 7 bases not matched to a gene; V was cut back by 6 bases and J by 5 bases. As DNA, the CDR3 is TGTGCCAGCAGGGAAAGCGGGAGGGGCCACGAGCAGTACTTC. Translated, it gives CASRESGRGHEQYF.

The table lists this clonotype with many counts. The chain has TRBV15 and TRBJ1-1; D is unresolved. The CDR3 extends over 14 amino acids. Per germline, CDR1 LNHNV and CDR2 YYDKDF (reference sequence). Trimming shortened V by 1 base and J by 0 bases, and 6 bases separated the two germline ends. The CDR3 bases are TGTGCCACCAGCAGAGGAAACCTGAACACTGAAGCTTTCTTT. Translation: CATSRGNLNTEAFF.